Listed below are T cell receptor beta chains from one sample, sequenced in a study of OX40 agonist ivuxolimab in advanced cancers. Sequenced by immunoSEQ multiplex PCR; TCRdb stores in-frame clones only, minus some. The sample holds tens of thousands of clones; 84% are singletons and the top ten take roughly 1.1%. This specimen consisted of CD4+ or CD8+ T cells sorted from blood, obtained in a trial of the OX40 agonist ivuxolimab. The receptors were sampled from an adult with an advanced solid tumor such as melanoma, head and neck, liver or kidney cancer. CDR3s include the opening cysteine and the closing phenylalanine or tryptophan. Each record gives: clone size, V gene, D gene, J gene, CDR3 protein, CDR3 DNA. The D gene is left open where the match is weak. Not every row has a clone size; where given, it reads once, few, many or a size class.

size: .; V: TRBV7-2; D: .; J: TRBJ1-1; CDR3: CASSLADEGWTEAFF; DNA: TGTGCCAGCAGCTTAGCGGATGAGGGGTGGACTGAAGCTTTCTTT
size: .; V: TRBV7-3; D: .; J: TRBJ2-1; CDR3: CASSLRGLDYNEQFF; DNA: TGTGCCAGCAGCTTAAGGGGTCTTGACTACAATGAGCAGTTCTTC
size: once; V: TRBV6-1; D: TRBD1; J: TRBJ2-1; CDR3: CASIEADDLGGRGNEQFF; DNA: TGTGCCAGCATCGAAGCCGACGACCTAGGGGGCAGGGGGAATGAGCAGTTCTTC
size: .; V: TRBV28; D: TRBD1; J: TRBJ1-4; CDR3: CASNSQGRLNEKLFF; DNA: TGTGCCAGCAATTCACAGGGGCGACTTAATGAAAAACTGTTTTTT
size: .; V: TRBV27; D: .; J: TRBJ1-5; CDR3: CASSISAQGNNQPQHF; DNA: TGTGCCAGCAGTATTTCCGCACAGGGAAACAATCAGCCCCAGCATTTT
size: .; V: TRBV28; D: .; J: TRBJ1-5; CDR3: CASSLLTASNQPQHF; DNA: TGTGCCAGCAGTTTATTGACAGCTAGCAATCAGCCCCAGCATTTT
size: .; V: TRBV6-5; D: .; J: TRBJ1-1; CDR3: CASSVKRLNTEAFF; DNA: TGTGCCAGCTCAGTAAAGCGTCTGAACACTGAAGCTTTCTTT
size: .; V: TRBV10-3; D: .; J: TRBJ2-3; CDR3: CAISPTGPPADTQYF; DNA: TGTGCCATCAGTCCTACAGGGCCCCCCGCAGATACGCAGTATTTT
size: .; V: TRBV10-2; D: TRBD1; J: TRBJ2-3; CDR3: CASRDRRDTQYF; DNA: TGCGCCAGCAGGGACAGGCGGGATACGCAGTATTTT
size: once; V: TRBV7-2; D: TRBD1; J: TRBJ2-5; CDR3: CASSQYTTNRGETQYF; DNA: TGTGCCAGCAGCCAATACACGACAAACAGGGGAGAGACCCAGTACTTC
size: once; V: TRBV7-3; D: TRBD2; J: TRBJ2-5; CDR3: CASSLSSGGTQYF; DNA: TGTGCCAGCAGCTTATCTAGCGGGGGGACCCAGTACTTC
size: .; V: TRBV5-4; D: TRBD1; J: TRBJ2-7; CDR3: CASSSQGAPPYEQYF; DNA: TGTGCCAGCAGCTCACAGGGGGCGCCGCCCTACGAGCAGTACTTC
size: .; V: TRBV18; D: .; J: TRBJ1-4; CDR3: CASSPIEGTNGNEKLFF; DNA: TGTGCCAGCTCACCAATTGAGGGGACCAATGGTAATGAAAAACTGTTTTTT
size: .; V: TRBV6-5; D: TRBD1; J: TRBJ2-5; CDR3: CASSWNTGDKETQYF; DNA: TGTGCCAGCAGTTGGAATACAGGGGATAAAGAGACCCAGTACTTC
size: .; V: TRBV9; D: .; J: TRBJ1-1; CDR3: CASSVDPGRNTEAFF; DNA: TGTGCCAGCAGCGTAGATCCGGGTCGGAACACTGAAGCTTTCTTT
size: .; V: TRBV18; D: TRBD1; J: TRBJ2-7; CDR3: CASSTGTGTSYEQYF; DNA: TGTGCCAGCTCAACCGGGACAGGGACCTCCTACGAGCAGTACTTC
size: .; V: TRBV27; D: .; J: TRBJ2-2; CDR3: CASSSGNSGELFF; DNA: TGTGCCAGCAGTTCCGGGAATTCCGGGGAGCTGTTTTTT
size: .; V: TRBV4-3; D: .; J: TRBJ1-1; CDR3: CASSRDRTLNTEAFF; DNA: TGCGCCAGCAGCCGAGACAGGACTTTGAACACTGAAGCTTTCTTT
size: .; V: TRBV14; D: .; J: TRBJ1-3; CDR3: CASSQEFSGGNTIYF; DNA: TGTGCCAGCAGCCAAGAGTTTTCAGGCGGAAACACCATATATTTT
size: .; V: TRBV6-6; D: TRBD2; J: TRBJ2-3; CDR3: CASSYGGGASDTQYF; DNA: TGTGCCAGCAGTTACGGCGGGGGGGCCTCAGATACGCAGTATTTT
size: .; V: TRBV4-3; D: TRBD1; J: TRBJ1-5; CDR3: CASSLGTGNQPQHF; DNA: TGCGCCAGCAGCCTCGGGACAGGCAATCAGCCCCAGCATTTT
size: .; V: TRBV18; D: TRBD1; J: TRBJ1-2; CDR3: CASSEGGGFGGYTF; DNA: TGTGCCAGCTCCGAGGGAGGGGGCTTCGGTGGCTACACCTTC
size: .; V: TRBV11-2; D: TRBD2; J: TRBJ2-1; CDR3: CASSLYGGAPDEQFF; DNA: TGTGCCAGCAGCCTCTACGGGGGGGCCCCGGATGAGCAGTTCTTC
size: .; V: TRBV29-1; D: .; J: TRBJ1-2; CDR3: CSVDGPGGREANYGYTF; DNA: TGCAGCGTTGACGGGCCCGGGGGGAGGGAGGCTAACTATGGCTACACCTTC
size: .; V: TRBV6-5; D: TRBD1; J: TRBJ1-6; CDR3: CASSYLAGGDSPLHF; DNA: TGTGCCAGCAGTTACCTGGCAGGGGGCGATTCACCCCTCCACTTT
size: .; V: TRBV7-2; D: .; J: TRBJ2-5; CDR3: CASSLVSETQYF; DNA: TGTGCCAGCAGCTTAGTCTCGGAGACCCAGTACTTC
size: once; V: TRBV7-6; D: TRBD2; J: TRBJ2-1; CDR3: CASSLDPGGREQFF; DNA: TGTGCCAGCAGCTTAGATCCGGGGGGGCGTGAGCAGTTCTTC
size: .; V: TRBV7-8; D: TRBD2; J: TRBJ2-7; CDR3: CASSLASGGYYEQYF; DNA: TGTGCCAGCAGCTTGGCTAGCGGGGGGTACTACGAGCAGTACTTC
size: few; V: TRBV7-3; D: TRBD2; J: TRBJ2-3; CDR3: CASSFRLAGGPTDTQYF; DNA: TGTGCCAGCAGCTTTCGGCTAGCGGGGGGGCCGACAGATACGCAGTATTTT
size: .; V: TRBV6-5; D: TRBD1; J: TRBJ2-7; CDR3: CASSYSPGQNYEQYF; DNA: TGTGCCAGCAGTTACTCGCCGGGACAGAACTACGAGCAGTACTTC
size: .; V: TRBV6-5; D: .; J: TRBJ1-6; CDR3: CASSYGGSLGSPLHF; DNA: TGTGCCAGCAGCTACGGGGGCTCCTTGGGGTCACCCCTCCACTTT
size: .; V: TRBV28; D: .; J: TRBJ1-2; CDR3: CASLTTGIYGYTF; DNA: TGTGCCAGCCTCACCACAGGGATCTATGGCTACACCTTC
size: .; V: TRBV18; D: .; J: TRBJ1-1; CDR3: CASSRLNTEAFF; DNA: TGTGCCAGCTCACGGTTGAACACTGAAGCTTTCTTT
size: .; V: TRBV30; D: TRBD2; J: TRBJ2-2; CDR3: CAWSLLGGSTGELFF; DNA: TGTGCCTGGAGTTTACTCGGGGGGTCCACCGGGGAGCTGTTTTTT
size: .; V: TRBV7-2; D: TRBD1; J: TRBJ1-2; CDR3: CASSLATGRGYTF; DNA: TGTGCCAGCAGCTTAGCGACAGGGCGAGGCTACACCTTC
size: .; V: TRBV6-1; D: .; J: TRBJ2-1; CDR3: CASKQRDNEQFF; DNA: TGTGCCAGCAAACAGAGAGACAATGAGCAGTTCTTC
size: .; V: TRBV10-3; D: TRBD1; J: TRBJ1-3; CDR3: CAIRPGQSSGNTIYF; DNA: TGTGCCATCCGACCGGGACAGAGCTCTGGAAACACCATATATTTT
size: .; V: TRBV5-4; D: .; J: TRBJ2-2; CDR3: CASSFRGTGELFF; DNA: TGTGCCAGCAGCTTCCGGGGAACCGGGGAGCTGTTTTTT
size: .; V: TRBV6-6; D: .; J: TRBJ1-3; CDR3: CASSPDISGNTIYF; DNA: TGTGCCAGCAGCCCCGACATAAGTGGGAACACCATATATTTT
size: .; V: TRBV5-1; D: TRBD1; J: TRBJ2-1; CDR3: CASSLYQDRANEQFF; DNA: TGCGCCAGCAGCTTATACCAGGACAGGGCCAATGAGCAGTTCTTC
size: .; V: TRBV7-2; D: .; J: TRBJ2-5; CDR3: CASSRMRAEETQYF; DNA: TGTGCCAGCAGTCGCATGAGGGCGGAAGAGACCCAGTACTTC
size: .; V: TRBV2; D: .; J: TRBJ1-1; CDR3: CASSEPVNTEAFF; DNA: TGTGCCAGCAGTGAGCCAGTGAACACTGAAGCTTTCTTT
size: .; V: TRBV28; D: TRBD2; J: TRBJ2-1; CDR3: CASTAGGPSSYNEQFF; DNA: TGTGCCAGCACCGCGGGGGGCCCGAGCTCCTACAATGAGCAGTTCTTC
size: .; V: TRBV6-5; D: .; J: TRBJ2-5; CDR3: CASSYGKETQYF; DNA: TGTGCCAGCAGTTACGGGAAAGAGACCCAGTACTTC
size: .; V: TRBV7-9; D: TRBD1; J: TRBJ1-4; CDR3: CASSLETGADEKLFF; DNA: TGTGCCAGCAGCTTAGAAACAGGGGCGGACGAAAAACTGTTTTTT
size: once; V: TRBV7-2; D: TRBD1; J: TRBJ1-2; CDR3: CASSSRQGRTSGYTF; DNA: TGTGCCAGCAGCTCCCGACAGGGGAGGACGAGTGGCTACACCTTC
size: .; V: TRBV7-2; D: .; J: TRBJ2-2; CDR3: CASSLGRVTGELFF; DNA: TGTGCCAGCAGCTTAGGACGAGTCACCGGGGAGCTGTTTTTT
size: once; V: TRBV5-1; D: .; J: TRBJ1-2; CDR3: CASSLEGGYGYTF; DNA: TGCGCCAGCAGCTTGGAGGGAGGTTATGGCTACACCTTC
size: once; V: TRBV6-5; D: .; J: TRBJ1-6; CDR3: CASSYSSGAENSPLHF; DNA: TGTGCCAGCAGTTACTCGTCAGGGGCTGAGAATTCACCCCTCCACTTT
size: .; V: TRBV7-9; D: .; J: TRBJ1-5; CDR3: CASSLVGQNQPQHF; DNA: TGTGCCAGCAGCTTAGTAGGACAAAATCAGCCCCAGCATTTT
size: .; V: TRBV7-2; D: .; J: TRBJ2-3; CDR3: CASSFLQGGTDTQYF; DNA: TGTGCCAGCAGCTTCCTTCAGGGGGGTACAGATACGCAGTATTTT
size: .; V: TRBV15; D: TRBD1; J: TRBJ2-2; CDR3: CATRRTGATGELFF; DNA: TGTGCCACCAGACGAACAGGGGCCACCGGGGAGCTGTTTTTT
size: .; V: TRBV5-1; D: .; J: TRBJ2-5; CDR3: CASSAAETQYF; DNA: TGCGCCAGCAGCGCGGCCGAGACCCAGTACTTC
size: .; V: TRBV7-9; D: .; J: TRBJ1-1; CDR3: CASSLGTGAFTEAFF; DNA: TGTGCCAGCAGCTTAGGTACGGGGGCGTTTACTGAAGCTTTCTTT
size: .; V: TRBV7-9; D: .; J: TRBJ2-7; CDR3: CASSSGPYEQYF; DNA: TGTGCCAGCAGCTCCGGTCCCTACGAGCAGTACTTC